The 6 T cell receptor beta chains below were found in one sample sequenced in a study of response to subunit inactivated influenza vaccine. TCRdb passed the RT-PCR reads through MiXCR, listing each CDR3 protein once. The sample lists roughly 780,000 distinct CDR3 sequences, about a fifth occurring once. Sequenced material: PBMCs from blood, taken more than 4 days after vaccination. The receptors originated from a man over 45 who received an inactivated influenza vaccine.

This clonotype has just a few counts. This chain joins TRBV20-1 and TRBJ2-7; tentative D call: TRBD2 (7 bases). Germline CDR1 reads DFQATT; CDR2 reads SNEGSKA (reference sequence). This CDR3 spans 14 amino acids. Trimming took 3 bases from V and 2 from J, leaving 14 bases between them. CDR3 sequence (DNA): TGCAGTGCTAGCCAGAGGGGGGGGGCCTACGAGCAGTACTTC. It is translated as CSASQRGGAYEQYF.

This clonotype was detected a few times. V and J are TRBV11-2 and TRBJ1-6; D perhaps matches TRBD1 (5 bases). This CDR3 comprises 15 residues. Germline CDR1 SGHAT, CDR2 FQNNGV. V lost 0 bases and J 10 bases, leaving 13 bases between the germline ends. Here the CDR3 DNA reads TGTGCCAGCAGCTTAGATCTGCAGGGCCACTCACCCCTCCACTTT. Its protein is CASSLDLQGHSPLHF.

This clonotype was seen a few times. The gene calls are TRBV2 and TRBJ2-1, with D unresolved. Trimming took off 6 bases at V and 6 bases at J, with 9 bases between the two ends. CDR1 and CDR2 (germline): SNHLY, FYNNEI. The length of the CDR3 is 12 residues. The CDR3, as DNA: TGTGCCAGCAGGGCAGCCGGCAATGAGCAGTTCTTC. Translation gives CASRAAGNEQFF.

This clonotype was observed a handful of times. The chain couples TRBV20-1 to TRBJ2-1; TRBD1 matches at 8 bases. Germline CDR1 DFQATT, CDR2 SNEGSKA (reference sequence). Trimming removed 1 base from V and 2 bases from J; junction bases left unmatched: 4. The CDR3 is 15 residues long. The DNA of the CDR3 is TGCAGTGCTAGAGCGACGGGACAGGCCTACAATGAGCAGTTCTTC. It specifies CSARATGQAYNEQFF.

V and J are TRBV20-1 and TRBJ2-3; 9 bases are shared with TRBD2. V trimming: 3 bases; J trimming: 2 bases; junction bases outside the gene matches: 6. From germline, CDR1 is DFQATT and CDR2 SNEGSKA (reference sequence). The CDR3 consists of 15 residues. In DNA form, the CDR3 reads TGCAGTGCTAGGCGGCCGGGACTAGCCACAGATACGCAGTATTTT. This codes for CSARRPGLATDTQYF.

The chain uses TRBV10-3 and TRBJ2-2; 10 nucleotides align to TRBD1. CDR1 and CDR2 from the germline V gene are ENHRY and SYGVKD. With 6 bases clipped from V and 5 bases from J, the junction kept 6 bases outside the gene matches. There are 15 residues in the CDR3. The CDR3 nucleotides read TGTGCCATCAGAAGACAGGGGGCAGAGACCGGGGAGCTGTTTTTT. Encoded protein: CAIRRQGAETGELFF.